This T cell receptor beta chain was found in a study of T cell responses to AZD1222 COVID-19 vaccine. Study at large: Second doses that came at about 4 or about 12 weeks were put together.

Sequencing was performed with immunoSEQ multiplex PCR; in TCRdb, only in-frame clones are kept and a portion is missing. The table includes about 97,000 clones, approximately 90% detected once. Study outcomes and limitations: Dominant at 160-218 and 743-854, vaccine-associated CD4 TCRs also spanned spike. After the peak T cell response, and only then, were repertoires sampled. Donor demographics were predominantly white British with a female majority; clonal diversity may be underestimated.

After removal of 6 bases from V and 7 bases from J, the junction contained 11 bases not matched to a gene. This CDR3 has 15 amino acids. Germline CDR1 MDHEN, CDR2 SYDVKM. This clone was seen only a few times. What it recognizes is unknown. This chain joins TRBV28 and TRBJ1-3, with 8 bases lining up with TRBD1. The material was peripheral blood, obtained on day 0 of AZD1222 vaccination. The clonotype comes from an adult in good health. This CDR3 is CASSPPRTGWNTIYF. In DNA form, the CDR3 reads TGTGCCAGCAGCCCACCCCGGACAGGGTGGAACACCATATATTTT.